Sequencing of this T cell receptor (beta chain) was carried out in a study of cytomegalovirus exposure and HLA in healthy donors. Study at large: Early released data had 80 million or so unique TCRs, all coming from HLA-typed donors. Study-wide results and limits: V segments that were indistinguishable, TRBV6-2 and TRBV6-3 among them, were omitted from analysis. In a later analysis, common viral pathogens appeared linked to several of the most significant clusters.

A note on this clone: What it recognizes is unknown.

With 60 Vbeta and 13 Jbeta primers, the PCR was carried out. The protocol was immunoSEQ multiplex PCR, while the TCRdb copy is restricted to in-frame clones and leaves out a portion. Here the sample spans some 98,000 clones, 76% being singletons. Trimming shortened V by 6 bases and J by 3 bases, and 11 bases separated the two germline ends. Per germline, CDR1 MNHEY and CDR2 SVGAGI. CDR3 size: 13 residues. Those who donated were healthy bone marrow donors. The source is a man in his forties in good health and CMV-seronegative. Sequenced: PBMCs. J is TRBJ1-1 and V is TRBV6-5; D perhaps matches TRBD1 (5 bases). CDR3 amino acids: CASRAGPHTEAFF. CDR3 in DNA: TGTGCCAGCAGGGCAGGGCCCCACACTGAAGCTTTCTTT.